This entry lists 11 T cell receptor beta chains sequenced from one sample in a study of T cell clonotyping in hematopoietic cell transplantation. The time point: recipient sample about 28 days before transplant, after cytoreduction. Sequenced by immunoSEQ multiplex PCR; TCRdb stores in-frame clones only, minus some. The sample consists of roughly 30,000 clones, around 82% of them appearing once. Specimen: peripheral blood mononuclear cells, collected before stem cell transplant. These receptor sequences come from a man aged 35 to 55 with acute myeloid leukemia. Some clones in this sample may be carry-over from other donors' samples.

CDR3 sequence: CASSLSRDGEAFF. The CDR3 bases are TGTGCCAGCAGCCTGTCCAGGGATGGTGAAGCTTTCTTT. The chain couples TRBV7-2 to TRBJ1-1, with D possibly matching TRBD1 (5 bases). Trimming shortened V by 5 bases and J by 7 bases, and 14 bases separated the two germline ends. CDR1 is SGHTA, CDR2 FQGNSA, per germline. This CDR3 has 13 amino acids. The complete variable domain, with remaining parts taken from reference TRBV7-2 and TRBJ1-1, reads GAGVSQSPSNKVTEKGKDVELRCDPISGHTALYWYRQSLGQGLEFLIYFQGNSAPDKSGLPSDRFSAERTGGSVSTLTIQRTQQEDSAVYLCASSLSRDGEAFFGQGTRLTVV.

J is TRBJ1-1 and V is TRBV10-3; D unresolved. Germline CDR1 and CDR2: ENHRY and SYGVKD. Trimming stripped 3 bases from V and 1 base from J, with 15 bases between. This CDR3 is 16 amino acids long. CDR3: CAISEFWDGKNTEAFF. CDR3 sequence (DNA): TGTGCCATCAGTGAATTTTGGGATGGAAAGAACACTGAAGCTTTCTTT.

In DNA form, the CDR3 reads TGTGCCAGCAGGGGGGTCGGGAACACTGAAGCTTTCTTT. Amino acid sequence: CASRGVGNTEAFF. V gene TRBV28 combines with J gene TRBJ1-1, with D tentatively TRBD1 (5 bases). V dropped 6 bases and J dropped 1 base, with 9 bases sitting between them. Germline CDR1 and CDR2: MDHEN and SYDVKM. The CDR3 is 13 residues long.

J is TRBJ1-4 and V is TRBV6-5; D not certain. This CDR3 spans 16 amino acids. CDR1 is MNHEY and CDR2 is SVGAGI in the germline V gene. The V end was cut by 0 bases, the J end by 1 base, with 9 bases between. The CDR3 region is CASSYSYLQTNEKLFF. CDR3 nucleotide sequence: TGTGCCAGCAGTTACTCGTATCTTCAAACTAATGAAAAACTGTTTTTT.

J is TRBJ2-7 and V is TRBV11-2, with a possible D match to TRBD1 (7 bases). Germline V gene data show CDR1 as SGHAT and CDR2 as FQNNGV. Between the trimmed V and J ends, which lost 1 base and 3 bases, there was a span of 10 bases. The CDR3 is 14 amino acids. DNA of the CDR3: TGTGCCAGCAGCTTAGGGCGGGACAGCTACGAGCAGTACTTC. Residues: CASSLGRDSYEQYF. Based on the CDR3 plus reference TRBV11-2 and TRBJ2-7, the full variable domain is EAGVAQSPRYKIIEKRQSVAFWCNPISGHATLYWYQQILGQGPKLLIQFQNNGVVDDSQLPKDRFSAERLKGVDSTLKIQPAKLEDSAVYLCASSLGRDSYEQYFGPGTRLTVT.

The chain carries TRBV4-1 and TRBJ1-1; maybe TRBD1 (5 bases). The CDR3 runs 16 residues. The germline V and J ends were trimmed by 2 bases and 0 bases, with 13 bases remaining between them. CDR1 and CDR2 from the germline V gene are MGHRA and YSYEKL. The CDR3 DNA reads as TGCGCCAGCAGCCAAACTCCCGCCAGGGTGAACACTGAAGCTTTCTTT. Its translation is CASSQTPARVNTEAFF.

This chain joins TRBV5-1 and TRBJ1-1; the D is unclear. This CDR3 region has 15 residues. V was shortened by 4 bases and J by 5 bases, with 18 bases between the two germline ends. CDR1 is SGHRS and CDR2 is YFSETQ in the germline V gene. CDR3 amino acids: CASSLGRTGYTEAFF. The DNA for the CDR3 is TGCGCCAGCAGCCTGGGGAGGACCGGGTATACTGAAGCTTTCTTT.

The chain joins TRBV4-2 to TRBJ2-1; TRBD2 might be the D (5 bases). This CDR3 comprises 14 residues. Between the trimmed V and J ends, which lost 2 bases and 10 bases, there was a span of 15 bases. In germline, CDR1 is LGHNA, CDR2 YNFKEQ. The chain's CDR3 is CASSQRTGLGEQFF. The DNA of the CDR3 is TGTGCCAGCAGCCAAAGGACTGGGCTAGGGGAGCAGTTCTTC.

The gene calls are TRBV4-1 and TRBJ2-5; tentatively, D is TRBD2 (5 bases). Trimming shortened V by 4 bases and J by 3 bases, and 12 bases separated the two germline ends. From germline, CDR1 is MGHRA and CDR2 YSYEKL. CDR3 length: 14 residues. In DNA form, the CDR3 reads TGCGCCAGCAGCCCTCGGACTCCCGAAGAGACCCAGTACTTC. Translated, it gives CASSPRTPEETQYF.

This clone was seen a handful of times. A junction end diverges from the germline sequence, so it may reflect a read error. The chain is built from TRBV19 and TRBJ1-2; D not certain. This CDR3 spans 11 amino acids. CDR1 is LNHDA, CDR2 SQIVND, per germline (reference sequence). DNA of the CDR3: TGTGCCAGTAGTATCGGACCAAAGCCCTTCTTC. Amino acids: CASSIGPKPFF.

V is TRBV7-2 and J is TRBJ2-1; D unclear. The germline V gene encodes CDR1 SGHTA and CDR2 FQGNSA. Trimming took 4 bases from V and 12 from J, leaving 13 bases between them. This CDR3 is 12 amino acids long. CDR3 sequence reads: CASSSQPGWQFF. CDR3 nucleotides: TGTGCCAGCAGCTCCCAGCCGGGTTGGCAGTTCTTC.